These 32 T cell receptor beta chains share one sample of origin, sequenced in a study of CD8+ T cells in alopecia areata. cDNA prepared by RNA extraction and subsequent reverse transcription served as the template for sequencing. Assay: immunoSEQ multiplex PCR; the TCRdb copy retains only in-frame clones and omits some. The sample has more than 85,000 clones; nearly 45% are singletons. Source material: CD4+ T cells sorted from blood. The receptors were gathered from a human donor with alopecia areata.

The chain links TRBV2 to TRBJ2-5; 11 nucleotides match TRBD2. Germline loops: CDR1 SNHLY, CDR2 FYNNEI. This CDR3 comprises 15 residues. Trimming removed 5 bases from V and 5 bases from J; junction bases left unmatched: 7. The CDR3 sequence is CASSTTSGRIETQYF. In DNA, the CDR3 is TGTGCCAGCAGTACTACTAGCGGGAGAATCGAGACCCAGTACTTC.

V usage is TRBV10-3 and J usage is TRBJ2-5; TRBD1 matches 7 bases. Losses at the gene ends were 8 bases for V and 5 bases for J; bases not matched to a gene: 5. The germline gives CDR1 ENHRY, CDR2 SYGVKD. The CDR3 loop spans 12 amino acids. Here the CDR3 reads CAISQGQETQYF. Here the CDR3 DNA reads TGTGCCATCTCACAGGGGCAGGAGACCCAGTACTTC.

This clone turned up a few times. This chain connects TRBV7-9 to TRBJ2-3; D gene ambiguous. The ends were cut back, 4 bases at V and 1 base at J, with 3 bases in the middle. From germline, CDR1 is SEHNR and CDR2 FQNEAQ (reference sequence). The CDR3 totals 12 residues. This chain's CDR3 is CASSSRTDTQYF. CDR3 coding DNA: TGTGCCAGCAGCTCCCGCACAGATACGCAGTATTTT.

The chain joins TRBV29-1 to TRBJ2-3; 7 bases line up with TRBD2. The V and J ends lost 3 bases and 0 bases, in that order; junction bases with no gene match: 3. Germline values: CDR1 SQVTM, CDR2 ANQGSEA. The CDR3 runs 14 residues. DNA of the CDR3: TGCAGCGTTGAGGGGGGGATTAGCACAGATACGCAGTATTTT. The encoded protein is CSVEGGISTDTQYF.

The V gene is TRBV6-5, the J gene TRBJ2-7, with TRBD1 matching over 7 bases. CDR1 is MNHEY and CDR2 is SVGAGI in the germline V gene. The CDR3 has 15 amino acids. The V segment lost 6 bases and the J segment 1 base; nucleotides outside the gene matches: 9. The CDR3 region has the DNA TGTGCCAGCAGAGGCGAGGGGGCTGGGTCCTACGAGCAGTACTTC. This sequence encodes CASRGEGAGSYEQYF.

V gene TRBV10-3 combines with J gene TRBJ1-6; 9 positions match TRBD1. V shed 8 bases and J 8 bases; nucleotides not matched to a gene: 1. Germline CDR1 reads ENHRY; CDR2 reads SYGVKD. The CDR3 runs to 12 residues. CDR3 nucleotides: TGTGCCATCCGGGACAGGGATTCACCCCTCCACTTT. Its protein product is CAIRDRDSPLHF.

The rearrangement links TRBV11-2 to TRBJ2-5; D gene unclear. The CDR3 loop spans 11 amino acids. Germline lookup yields CDR1 SGHAT and CDR2 FQNNGV. Trimming took off 0 bases at V and 4 bases at J, with 0 bases between the two ends. Here the CDR3 DNA reads TGTGCCAGCAGCTTAGAAGAGACCCAGTACTTC. Translating gives CASSLEETQYF.

This clone was seen a few times. The chain is built from TRBV9 and TRBJ2-6; D unresolved. Looked up from germline, CDR1 is SGDLS and CDR2 is YYNGEE. CDR3 size: 13 residues. Trimming left V 7 bases short and J 3 bases short, with 8 bases between. This CDR3 reads CASRAFGANVLTF. The CDR3 DNA reads as TGTGCCAGCCGGGCCTTTGGGGCCAACGTCCTGACTTTC.

This clone has a handful of counts. The chain employs TRBV29-1 and TRBJ2-1; 8 bases are shared with TRBD2. V was clipped by 4 bases and J by 5 bases; unmatched bases: 7. Germline CDR1 and CDR2: SQVTM and ANQGSEA. CDR3 length equals 14 residues. DNA of the CDR3: TGCAGCGTTGTAAGCCTAGCGGGCAACAATGAGCAGTTCTTC. This sequence encodes CSVVSLAGNNEQFF.

The rearrangement links TRBV29-1 to TRBJ2-5, with 7 bases lining up with TRBD2. Germline-derived CDR1 and CDR2 are SQVTM and ANQGSEA. Trimming removed 8 bases from V and 2 bases from J; junction bases left unmatched: 14. There are 15 residues in the CDR3. CDR3 sequence reads: CSPWGGASGQETQYF. The CDR3, as DNA: TGCAGCCCGTGGGGCGGGGCTAGCGGACAAGAGACCCAGTACTTC.

This clone came up a few times. The CDR3 coding sequence is TGTGCCAGTAGTATCCTTACAGAAGATACGCAGTATTTT. This codes for CASSILTEDTQYF. V and J are TRBV19 and TRBJ2-3; D is unclear. Germline lookup yields CDR1 LNHDA and CDR2 SQIVND (reference sequence). CDR3 length: 13 amino acids. V gave up 3 bases and J gave up 5 bases, with 9 bases separating them.

This clone was detected a few times. The genes are TRBV5-4 and TRBJ2-3; no definite D call. V lost 0 bases to trimming and J lost 2 bases, with 19 bases between them. This CDR3 has 18 residues. CDR1 and CDR2 (germline): SGHNT, YYREEE (reference sequence). The CDR3 loop reads CASSLGLGWITHTDTQYF. DNA of the CDR3: TGTGCCAGCAGCTTGGGGCTAGGCTGGATCACACACACAGATACGCAGTATTTT.

This clone showed up just a few times. The gene calls are TRBV5-1 and TRBJ2-3, with 9 bases lining up with TRBD2. The germline V gene has CDR1 SGHRS and CDR2 YFSETQ. The V gene end was trimmed by 6 bases and the J gene end by 0 bases; junction bases not matched to a gene: 5. This CDR3 is 15 amino acids long. Written as DNA, the CDR3 is TGCGCCAGCACTCCTGCGGGGGGGAGCACAGATACGCAGTATTTT. Amino acid sequence: CASTPAGGSTDTQYF.

This clone was detected only a few times. Here the CDR3 DNA reads TGCAGCGTTTCGGGGACTAGCTCCTACGAGCAGTACTTC. Protein product: CSVSGTSSYEQYF. The chain uses TRBV29-1 and TRBJ2-7; TRBD2 agrees at 8 bases. CDR1 is SQVTM and CDR2 is ANQGSEA in the germline V gene. The V and J ends lost 5 bases and 0 bases, in that order; junction bases with no gene match: 3. The CDR3 is 13 residues long.

The chain carries TRBV2 and TRBJ2-1; D might be TRBD2 (7 bases). The CDR3 totals 15 residues. V shed 2 bases and J shed 5 bases, with 13 bases lying between them. Germline V lookup: CDR1 SNHLY, CDR2 FYNNEI. The DNA for the CDR3 is TGTGCCAGCAGTGAACTGGCGGGGGACAACAATGAGCAGTTCTTC. Amino acids: CASSELAGDNNEQFF.

This clone was counted a few times. The chain joins TRBV5-4 to TRBJ2-1; D gene ambiguous. Germline CDR1 is SGHNT and CDR2 is YYREEE (reference sequence). The CDR3 consists of 15 residues. V lost 1 base to trimming and J lost 9 bases, with 17 bases between them. CDR3 nucleotide sequence: TGTGCCAGCAGCTTGACTCTCACCGAAGGAATTGAGCAGTTCTTC. Amino acids: CASSLTLTEGIEQFF. The variable domain in full, with the rest retrieved from reference TRBV5-4 and TRBJ2-1, is ETGVTQSPTHLIKTRGQQVTLRCSSQSGHNTVSWYQQALGQGPQFIFQYYREEENGRGNFPPRFSGLQFPNYSSELNVNALELDDSALYLCASSLTLTEGIEQFFGPGTRLTVL.

The CDR3 reads CAWSRTRQGRGGYTF. CDR3 bases: TGTGCCTGGAGCCGAACCCGACAGGGGAGAGGGGGCTACACCTTC. The J gene is TRBJ1-2, the V gene TRBV30; TRBD1 agrees at 8 bases. CDR1 is GTSNPN, CDR2 SVGIG, per germline (reference sequence). The CDR3 is 15 amino acids. The V gene end was trimmed by 3 bases and the J gene end by 8 bases; junction bases not matched to a gene: 14.

This chain uses TRBV30 with TRBJ1-5; D is unclear. Germline loops: CDR1 GTSNPN, CDR2 SVGIG (reference sequence). The CDR3 totals 12 residues. V was trimmed by 5 bases and J by 7 bases, leaving 12 bases between them. The CDR3 DNA reads TGTGCCTGGGGGTCGGTACGACAGCCCCAGCATTTT. This translates into CAWGSVRQPQHF. The entire variable domain, with the rest obtained from reference TRBV30 and TRBJ1-5, is as follows: SQTIHQWPATLVQPVGSPLSLECTVEGTSNPNLYWYRQAAGRGLQLLFYSVGIGQISSEVPQNLSASRPQDRQFILSSKKLLLSDSGFYLCAWGSVRQPQHFGDGTRLSIL.

On this clone: A read error may account for a junction end that differs from germline. V gene TRBV28 combines with J gene TRBJ2-7; possibly TRBD1 for D (6 bases). Germline loops: CDR1 MDHEN, CDR2 SYDVKM. This CDR3 spans 11 amino acids. The CDR3 DNA reads as TGTGCCAGCAGTGATGGGGGCAGGGCACACTTC. Amino acids: CASSDGGRAHF.

This chain links TRBV30 with TRBJ2-6; D perhaps matches TRBD1 (5 bases). The ends were cut back, 3 bases at V and 0 bases at J, with 15 bases in the middle. The CDR3 totals 17 residues. Germline V gene data show CDR1 as GTSNPN and CDR2 as SVGIG (reference sequence). CDR3 sequence: CAWSSPGQSSGANVLTF. CDR3 sequence (DNA): TGTGCCTGGAGCTCGCCAGGGCAAAGCTCTGGGGCCAACGTCCTGACTTTC.

The chain employs TRBV28 and TRBJ1-2; D remains ambiguous. Germline CDR1 reads MDHEN; CDR2 reads SYDVKM. The V gene lost 7 bases and the J gene lost 0 bases, with 15 bases spanning the gap. This CDR3 region has 15 residues. In DNA form, the CDR3 reads TGTGCCAGCAACTCCTGGACGGGCACTAACTATGGCTACACCTTC. Its protein product is CASNSWTGTNYGYTF.

This chain links TRBV29-1 with TRBJ1-2, with a weak D call TRBD1 (6 bases). V was pared by 5 bases and J by 3 bases, with 10 bases between. The CDR3 has 12 amino acids. Germline V CDR1 and CDR2: SQVTM, ANQGSEA. This CDR3 is CSVSTGDYGYTF. CDR3 nucleotides: TGCAGCGTTTCGACAGGCGACTATGGCTACACCTTC.

This clone came up a few times. This rearrangement joins TRBV29-1 to TRBJ1-2, with TRBD1 matching over 7 bases. This CDR3 spans 13 amino acids. The germline V gene has CDR1 SQVTM and CDR2 ANQGSEA. Losses at the gene ends were 7 bases for V and 8 bases for J; bases not matched to a gene: 13. CDR3 nucleotide sequence: TGCAGCGCAGACGACAGGGCCCTTCGGGGCTACACCTTC. It codes for CSADDRALRGYTF.

The chain is built from TRBV29-1 and TRBJ2-7; possible D gene TRBD2, 5 bases. The CDR3 has 10 residues. CDR1 is SQVTM and CDR2 is ANQGSEA in the germline V gene. V was shortened by 6 bases and J by 2 bases, with 5 bases between the two germline ends. The CDR3 region has the DNA TGCAGCGTGGAGGCCTACGAGCAGTACTTC. Protein product: CSVEAYEQYF.

This clone turned up a few times. J is TRBJ1-1 and V is TRBV5-1; D gene uncertain. The CDR3 runs to 11 residues. Trimming took off 4 bases at V and 10 bases at J, with 11 bases between the two ends. Germline CDR1 is SGHRS and CDR2 is YFSETQ. CDR3 DNA sequence: TGCGCCAGCAGCGGAGGGCCAGGAGCTTTCTTT. This codes for CASSGGPGAFF.

Only a few counts were recorded for this clone. J is TRBJ2-5 and V is TRBV9; 9 bases line up with TRBD2. Germline CDR1 and CDR2: SGDLS and YYNGEE. V was pared by 4 bases and J by 5 bases, with 9 bases of the junction left unmatched. The CDR3 extends over 15 amino acids. The CDR3: CASSSGIAGAETQYF. As DNA, the CDR3 is TGTGCCAGCAGCTCCGGAATAGCGGGAGCTGAGACCCAGTACTTC.

The chain uses TRBV30 and TRBJ1-2; D is ambiguous. V was pared by 4 bases and J by 0 bases, with 12 bases between. Germline CDR1 reads GTSNPN; CDR2 reads SVGIG (reference sequence). The CDR3 runs to 14 residues. CDR3 bases: TGTGCCTGGACGGCCAGGAGAGCTAACTATGGCTACACCTTC. Translation gives CAWTARRANYGYTF.

This chain links TRBV30 with TRBJ2-5, with D perhaps TRBD1 (5 bases). The CDR3 contains 16 residues. Germline loops: CDR1 GTSNPN, CDR2 SVGIG (reference sequence). V lost 0 bases and J 0 bases, leaving 14 bases between the germline ends. CDR3 protein: CAWSVNRRRYQETQYF. For the CDR3, the DNA is TGTGCCTGGAGTGTCAACAGGCGACGGTACCAAGAGACCCAGTACTTC. The full variable domain, rest sourced from reference TRBV30 and TRBJ2-5, is SQTIHQWPATLVQPVGSPLSLECTVEGTSNPNLYWYRQAAGRGLQLLFYSVGIGQISSEVPQNLSASRPQDRQFILSSKKLLLSDSGFYLCAWSVNRRRYQETQYFGPGTRLLVL.

In its sample, this clone was seen once. The rearrangement uses TRBV29-1 and TRBJ2-6, with D hard to call. The germline V gene encodes CDR1 SQVTM and CDR2 ANQGSEA. V lost 7 bases, J lost 4 bases, and 8 bases lay in between. The CDR3 sequence is 12 residues long. The CDR3 is CSALGGANVLTF. DNA of the CDR3: TGCAGCGCCCTGGGGGGGGCCAACGTCCTGACTTTC.

The V and J genes are TRBV30 and TRBJ1-2; D unclear. Per germline, CDR1 GTSNPN and CDR2 SVGIG (reference sequence). Deletions cut 0 bases from V and 4 bases from J, with 12 bases between. This CDR3 spans 14 amino acids. CDR3 nucleotides: TGTGCCTGGAGTGTAAGGGCAGTCTTCTATGGCTACACCTTC. Translated, it gives CAWSVRAVFYGYTF. The entire variable domain, with the rest obtained from reference TRBV30 and TRBJ1-2, is as follows: SQTIHQWPATLVQPVGSPLSLECTVEGTSNPNLYWYRQAAGRGLQLLFYSVGIGQISSEVPQNLSASRPQDRQFILSSKKLLLSDSGFYLCAWSVRAVFYGYTFGSGTRLTVV.

The chain couples TRBV29-1 to TRBJ2-2, with TRBD2 matching over 12 bases. Losses at the gene ends were 1 base for V and 5 bases for J; bases not matched to a gene: 11. The CDR3 spans 18 residues. Looked up from germline, CDR1 is SQVTM and CDR2 is ANQGSEA. The DNA for the CDR3 is TGCAGCGTTGAAGCGGTTCTAGCGGGGGGGCCGATTACCGGGGAGCTGTTTTTT. Its translation: CSVEAVLAGGPITGELFF.

This clone has only a few counts. The chain joins TRBV7-9 to TRBJ2-5, with D hard to call. V gave up 1 base and J gave up 2 bases, with 11 bases separating them. Per germline, CDR1 SEHNR and CDR2 FQNEAQ (reference sequence). CDR3 length equals 15 residues. The CDR3 spells CASSLGRARQETQYF. CDR3 coding DNA: TGTGCCAGCAGCTTAGGTCGGGCGAGGCAAGAGACCCAGTACTTC.